This is a list of T cell receptor beta chains from one sample in a study of cytomegalovirus exposure and HLA in healthy donors. Here immunoSEQ multiplex PCR was the method, and the copy in TCRdb shows in-frame clones only, minus some. Of 140,000 to 150,000 clones in the sample, about 79% were seen once. Sequencing was done on a sample of PBMCs. These receptors were taken from a woman aged 30 to 39 in good health and CMV-seronegative. Both conserved end residues are part of each CDR3. D genes are given only for firm matches. Some rows mark clone size as missing; the rest say once, few, many or name a class of expanded clone.

D | J | V | size | length | CDR3 | DNA
TRBD1 | TRBJ2-7 | TRBV19 | NA | 13 | CASSMGQYFEQYF | TGTGCCAGTAGTATGGGACAGTATTTCGAGCAGTACTTC
NA | TRBJ1-6 | TRBV5-6 | few | 13 | CASSRQVNSPLHF | TGTGCCAGCAGCCGACAGGTTAATTCACCCCTCCACTTT
TRBD1 | TRBJ2-7 | TRBV4-1 | NA | 15 | CASSQEEGATREQYF | TGCGCCAGCAGCCAAGAAGAGGGGGCAACAAGGGAGCAGTACTTC
NA | TRBJ1-4 | TRBV19 | NA | 15 | CATIYSGGGDEKLFF | TGTGCCACCATTTACTCGGGGGGAGGAGATGAAAAACTGTTTTTT
NA | TRBJ1-1 | TRBV30 | NA | 13 | CAWSVAGNTEAFF | TGTGCCTGGAGTGTAGCAGGGAACACTGAAGCTTTCTTT
NA | TRBJ1-2 | TRBV7-8 | few | 13 | CASSSADSYGYTF | TGTGCCAGCAGCTCCGCTGACAGCTATGGCTACACCTTC
TRBD2 | TRBJ2-7 | TRBV6-6 | NA | 14 | CASSLAGVAYEQYF | TGTGCCAGCAGTTTAGCGGGGGTGGCCTACGAGCAGTACTTC
TRBD1 | TRBJ1-1 | TRBV6-1 | NA | 15 | CASSLSGGMNTEAFF | TGTGCCAGCAGTCTTTCAGGGGGAATGAACACTGAAGCTTTCTTT
TRBD1 | TRBJ2-1 | TRBV4-1 | few | 15 | CASTLAGTDYNEQFF | TGCGCCAGCACCTTAGCCGGGACAGACTACAATGAGCAGTTCTTC
TRBD1 | TRBJ2-1 | TRBV27 | NA | 13 | CASSPWTGREQFF | TGTGCCAGCAGTCCATGGACAGGCCGTGAGCAGTTCTTC
NA | TRBJ2-6 | TRBV11-2 | NA | 12 | CASIHTSPVLTF | TGTGCCAGCATCCACACGTCACCCGTCCTGACTTTC
TRBD1 | TRBJ2-1 | TRBV20-1 | NA | 11 | CSADRANEQFF | TGCAGTGCCGACAGGGCCAATGAGCAGTTCTTC
NA | TRBJ1-2 | TRBV18 | NA | 15 | CASSPLSDSNYGYTF | TGTGCCAGCTCACCACTGAGTGACTCTAACTATGGCTACACCTTC
NA | TRBJ1-5 | TRBV30 | NA | 14 | CAWSLRLSDQPQHF | TGTGCCTGGAGTTTGAGGTTGTCGGATCAGCCCCAGCATTTT
NA | TRBJ1-2 | TRBV21-1 | NA | 13 | CASNMTGRHGYTF | TGTGCCAGCAATATGACAGGGAGGCATGGCTACACCTTC
TRBD2 | TRBJ2-7 | TRBV19 | NA | 14 | CASSPAGGPYEQYF | TGTGCCAGTTCCCCGGCGGGGGGGCCGTACGAGCAGTACTTC
NA | TRBJ1-5 | TRBV19 | few | 16 | CASSIDRAGGNQPQHF | TGTGCCAGTAGTATAGATAGAGCAGGGGGCAATCAGCCCCAGCATTTT
NA | TRBJ2-3 | TRBV6-5 | NA | 14 | CASSYSPAAGTQYF | TGTGCCAGCAGTTACTCCCCGGCGGCGGGGACGCAGTATTTT
NA | TRBJ1-2 | TRBV5-8 | NA | 14 | CASSSTTVNYGYTF | TGTGCCAGCAGCTCGACGACAGTTAACTATGGCTACACCTTC
NA | TRBJ1-3 | TRBV6-1 | NA | 14 | CASSGLTRGNTIYF | TGTGCCAGCTCGGGACTCACGCGTGGAAACACCATATATTTT
NA | TRBJ1-2 | TRBV21-1 | NA | 16 | CASSKRNGNTNYGYTF | TGTGCCAGCAGCAAAAGGAACGGGAACACTAACTATGGCTACACCTTC
TRBD1 | TRBJ1-5 | TRBV6-1 | NA | 16 | CASSVTGAVSNQPQHF | TGTGCCAGCAGTGTTACAGGGGCCGTAAGCAATCAGCCCCAGCATTTT
TRBD1 | TRBJ1-2 | TRBV6-5 | NA | 13 | CASSIQGTYGYTF | TGTGCCAGCAGTATACAGGGGACCTATGGCTACACCTTC
NA | TRBJ1-1 | TRBV5-1 | few | 13 | CASSSRENTEAFF | TGCGCCAGCAGCAGCAGGGAGAACACTGAAGCTTTCTTT
TRBD2 | TRBJ2-1 | TRBV11-2 | NA | 16 | CASSFVAGGFGNEQFF | TGTGCCAGCAGCTTTGTAGCGGGGGGATTCGGCAATGAGCAGTTCTTC
TRBD1 | TRBJ2-7 | TRBV4-2 | once | 15 | CASSQEGQGAYEQYF | TGTGCCAGCAGCCAGGAGGGACAGGGGGCTTACGAGCAGTACTTC
NA | TRBJ2-1 | TRBV29-1 | NA | 13 | CSVEGTNYNEQFF | TGCAGCGTTGAGGGCACAAACTACAATGAGCAGTTCTTC
TRBD1 | TRBJ1-1 | TRBV4-3 | NA | 16 | CASSQDATGGMLRAFF | TGCGCCAGCAGCCAAGACGCGACAGGGGGCATGTTGCGGGCTTTCTTT
NA | TRBJ1-1 | TRBV6-5 | NA | 14 | CASSPGDGYTEAFF | TGTGCCAGCAGTCCAGGGGACGGCTACACTGAAGCTTTCTTT
NA | TRBJ1-4 | TRBV9 | few | 14 | CASSEAGPNEKLFF | TGTGCCAGCAGCGAGGCGGGGCCTAATGAAAAACTGTTTTTT
NA | TRBJ1-4 | TRBV7-2 | NA | 14 | CASSFSGQNEKLFF | TGTGCCAGCAGCTTCTCCGGACAGAATGAAAAACTGTTTTTT
TRBD1 | TRBJ2-2 | TRBV6-1 | NA | 18 | CASSGRDRAEWNTGELFF | TGTGCCAGCAGTGGCCGGGACAGGGCCGAGTGGAACACCGGGGAGCTGTTTTTT
NA | TRBJ1-6 | TRBV6-6 | NA | 16 | CASSDRSSSYNSPLHF | TGTGCCAGCAGCGACAGGTCTAGCTCCTATAATTCACCCCTCCACTTT
TRBD2 | TRBJ2-4 | TRBV27 | NA | 14 | CASREAGGGNIQYF | TGTGCCAGCAGAGAAGCGGGGGGTGGTAACATTCAGTACTTC
TRBD1 | TRBJ1-3 | TRBV2 | NA | 18 | CASSPGTGGPGSGNTIYF | TGTGCCAGCAGCCCCGGGACAGGGGGCCCGGGCTCTGGAAACACCATATATTTT
NA | TRBJ2-7 | TRBV10-1 | NA | 13 | CASRPGLTYEQYF | TGCGCCAGCAGGCCGGGACTGACCTACGAGCAGTACTTC
TRBD1 | TRBJ1-4 | TRBV5-8 | NA | 16 | CASSLGQATTNEKLFF | TGTGCCAGCAGCCTCGGACAGGCTACAACTAATGAAAAACTGTTTTTT